The sequence of this T cell receptor (beta chain) was determined in a study of cytomegalovirus exposure and HLA in healthy donors. General study findings and limits: Some TCR beta chains (more than 150 of them) were listed as cytomegalovirus-associated.

Germline CDR1 is SNHLY and CDR2 is FYNNEI. The CDR3 runs 12 residues. With 4 bases removed from V and 1 base from J, the gap between germline ends came to 4 bases. Assay used: immunoSEQ multiplex PCR; TCRdb lists only in-frame clones, some missing. The sample includes some 130,000 clones, more than 75% of them seen just once. About this clone itself: The antigen remains undetermined.

Separate from the 666-subject first cohort was the approximately 130-subject validation cohort, to which the donors belonged. Sample: PBMCs. The rearrangement links TRBV2 to TRBJ1-1; no clear D. The receptor comes from a young woman in good health and CMV-seropositive. CDR3 sequence reads: CASSAENTEAFF. In DNA form, the CDR3 reads TGTGCCAGCAGTGCAGAGAACACTGAAGCTTTCTTT.